These 13 T cell receptor beta chains were all obtained from the same sample, sequenced in a study of beta chain features in type 1 diabetes. Study results and limitations: Type 1 diabetes patients had moderately but significantly shorter TCRB CDR3s in all four CD4+ subsets.

What was sequenced were expressed TCRB transcripts, since all of the isolated RNA had been reverse transcribed. TCRdb's table, derived via immunoSEQ multiplex PCR, lists solely in-frame clones and lacks some. The data show around 600,000 clones, with roughly 12% seen just once and 0.09% to 0.15% held by the top ten. Antigens for these TCRs are unknown. The specimen was naive CD4+ T cells from blood. The receptors come from a man in his thirties or forties with type 1 diabetes.

In this sample, this clone turned up a few times. The gene calls are TRBV7-2 and TRBJ2-5; either TRBD1 or TRBD2 may supply D (6 bases each). The CDR3 runs to 15 residues. V was cut by 5 bases and J by 5 bases, with 18 bases left in between. The germline gives CDR1 SGHTA, CDR2 FQGNSA. The CDR3 loop reads CASSQRWGAEETQYF. Written as DNA, the CDR3 is TGTGCCAGCAGCCAGAGGTGGGGGGCCGAGGAGACCCAGTACTTC.

This chain connects TRBV6-5 to TRBJ2-1; 12 bases fit TRBD2. The CDR3 has 13 residues. The V segment lost 7 bases and the J segment 10 bases; nucleotides outside the gene matches: 5. Germline V gene sequence: CDR1 MNHEY, CDR2 SVGAGI. Written as DNA, the CDR3 is TGTGCCAGCAAGACTAGCGGGGGTGGGGAGCAGTTCTTC. Amino acids: CASKTSGGGEQFF.

The V and J genes are TRBV27 and TRBJ2-3; the match to TRBD2 covers 8 bases. After removal of 6 bases from V and 1 base from J, the junction contained 9 bases not matched to a gene. There are 16 residues in the CDR3. Germline loops: CDR1 MNHEY, CDR2 SMNVEV (reference sequence). In DNA, the CDR3 is TGTGCCAGCAGACGAGCGGGGGTTGGGGGCACAGATACGCAGTATTTT. Its translation is CASRRAGVGGTDTQYF.

The chain links TRBV7-3 to TRBJ2-1; D not resolved. Germline lookup yields CDR1 SGHTA and CDR2 FQGTGA. The length of the CDR3 is 13 residues. Trimming removed 0 bases from V and 8 bases from J, with 8 bases in between. The CDR3 region has the DNA TGTGCCAGCAGCTTAACCGGTGAGGATGAGCAGTTCTTC. Amino acid sequence: CASSLTGEDEQFF.

The sample holds a few counts of this clone. V gene TRBV7-2 combines with J gene TRBJ2-6; 7 bases map to TRBD2. Per the germline V gene, CDR1 is SGHTA and CDR2 is FQGNSA. The CDR3 is 17 residues long. J gave up 0 bases and V 7 bases, and 9 bases lay outside the gene matches. CDR3 amino acids: CASTTSGVLSGANVLTF. In DNA form, the CDR3 reads TGTGCCAGCACCACGAGCGGGGTCCTCTCTGGGGCCAACGTCCTGACTTTC.

The V call is TRBV14, the J call TRBJ1-1; TRBD1 matches at 7 bases. The CDR3 contains 17 residues. Germline-derived CDR1 and CDR2 are SGHDN and FVKESK. V shed 1 base and J 0 bases; nucleotides not matched to a gene: 8. The CDR3 is CASSQVGLQGMNTEAFF. CDR3 sequence (DNA): TGTGCCAGCAGCCAAGTTGGCCTACAGGGGATGAACACTGAAGCTTTCTTT.

The sample holds a few counts of this clone. The chain employs TRBV11-2 and TRBJ1-1; D is uncertain. CDR3 size: 16 residues. Trimming took 5 bases from V and 6 from J, leaving 22 bases between them. Germline CDR1 is SGHAT and CDR2 is FQNNGV. CDR3 bases: TGTGCCAGCAGCCGCGCGATTTGGGCCGGAAACTCTGAAGCTTTCTTT. Translation: CASSRAIWAGNSEAFF.

This clone has more than one count but fewer than ten. The chain recombines TRBV6-5 with TRBJ2-2; no firm D call. Germline values: CDR1 MNHEY, CDR2 SVGAGI. Trimming removed 6 bases from V and 4 bases from J, with 9 bases in between. The CDR3 covers 13 residues. CDR3 DNA sequence: TGTGCCAGCAGGAGGACCCTCACCGGGGAGCTGTTTTTT. It codes for CASRRTLTGELFF.

The chain recombines TRBV30 with TRBJ1-6; tentatively, D is TRBD1 (6 bases). Trimming left V 3 bases short and J 8 bases short, with 11 bases between. Germline V CDR1 and CDR2: GTSNPN, SVGIG (reference sequence). The length of the CDR3 is 13 residues. The CDR3 region has the DNA TGTGCCTGGAGGGGGGCGAATGATTCACCCCTCCACTTT. Translation gives CAWRGANDSPLHF. Full variable domain (missing parts from reference TRBV30 and TRBJ1-6): SQTIHQWPATLVQPVGSPLSLECTVEGTSNPNLYWYRQAAGRGLQLLFYSVGIGQISSEVPQNLSASRPQDRQFILSSKKLLLSDSGFYLCAWRGANDSPLHFGNGTRLTVT.

V usage is TRBV30 and J usage is TRBJ2-3; tentatively, D is TRBD1 or TRBD2 (6 bases each). The germline V and J ends were trimmed by 0 bases and 14 bases, with 18 bases remaining between them. Germline V CDR1 and CDR2: GTSNPN, SVGIG (reference sequence). CDR3 length: 13 amino acids. The DNA for the CDR3 is TGTGCCTGGAGTGTACTTTCGGGGGCCCCCCGGTATTTT. Its protein product is CAWSVLSGAPRYF. The full variable domain, completed using reference TRBV30 and TRBJ2-3, is SQTIHQWPATLVQPVGSPLSLECTVEGTSNPNLYWYRQAAGRGLQLLFYSVGIGQISSEVPQNLSASRPQDRQFILSSKKLLLSDSGFYLCAWSVLSGAPRYFGPGTRLTVL.

This chain uses TRBV29-1 with TRBJ1-2, with 8 bases that match TRBD1. Germline V gives CDR1 SQVTM, CDR2 ANQGSEA. This CDR3 has 13 amino acids. The V segment lost 5 bases and the J segment 0 bases; nucleotides outside the gene matches: 2. CDR3 region: CSVLQGANYGYTF. CDR3 DNA: TGCAGCGTTCTACAGGGGGCTAACTATGGCTACACCTTC.

This clone was counted a few times. The CDR3, as DNA: TGTGCCAGCAGTCCGGACGGGAGAGGCTACACCTTC. Translating gives CASSPDGRGYTF. The chain is built from TRBV6-6 and TRBJ1-2, with D unclear. Germline V gene data show CDR1 as MNHNY and CDR2 as SVGAGI (reference sequence). V dropped 5 bases and J dropped 8 bases, with 12 bases sitting between them. The CDR3 spans 12 residues.

The chain recombines TRBV5-4 with TRBJ2-3; TRBD2 matches at 11 bases. Germline CDR1 SGHNT, CDR2 YYREEE (reference sequence). Germline trimming cut 3 bases from V and 4 bases from J; bases unmatched to any gene: 4. This CDR3 spans 15 amino acids. The CDR3 nucleotides read TGTGCCAGCAGCTCGCCGGGACTAGCGGCAGATACGCAGTATTTT. Protein product: CASSSPGLAADTQYF.